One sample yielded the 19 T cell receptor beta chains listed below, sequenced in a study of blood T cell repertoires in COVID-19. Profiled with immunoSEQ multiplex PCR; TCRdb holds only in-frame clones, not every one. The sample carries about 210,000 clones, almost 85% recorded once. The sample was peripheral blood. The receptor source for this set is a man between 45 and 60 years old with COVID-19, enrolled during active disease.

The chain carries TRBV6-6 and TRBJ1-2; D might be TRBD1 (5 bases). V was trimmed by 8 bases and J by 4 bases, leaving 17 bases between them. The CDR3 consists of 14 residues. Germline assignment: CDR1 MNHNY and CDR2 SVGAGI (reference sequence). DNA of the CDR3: TGTGCCAGCCGGTATACCAGGGATTTCTATGGCTACACCTTC. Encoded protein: CASRYTRDFYGYTF.

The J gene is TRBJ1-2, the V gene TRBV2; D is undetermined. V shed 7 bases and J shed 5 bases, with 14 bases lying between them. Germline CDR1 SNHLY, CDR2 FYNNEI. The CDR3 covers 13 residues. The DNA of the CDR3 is TGTGCCAGCACGGCGGGCAGCCTTTATGGCTACACCTTC. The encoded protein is CASTAGSLYGYTF.

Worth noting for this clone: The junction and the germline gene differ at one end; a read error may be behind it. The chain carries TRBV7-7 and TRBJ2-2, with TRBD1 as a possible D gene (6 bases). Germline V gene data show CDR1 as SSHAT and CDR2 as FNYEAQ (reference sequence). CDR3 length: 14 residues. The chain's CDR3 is CASSTNRATGELFF. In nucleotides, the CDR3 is TGTGCTAGCAGTACAAACAGGGCCACCGGGGAGCTGTTTTTT.

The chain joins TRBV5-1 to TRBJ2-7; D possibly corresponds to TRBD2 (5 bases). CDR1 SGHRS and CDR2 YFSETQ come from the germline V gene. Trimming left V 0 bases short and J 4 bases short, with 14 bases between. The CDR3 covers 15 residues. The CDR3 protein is CASSLAEGWQYEQYF. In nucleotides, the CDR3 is TGCGCCAGCAGCTTGGCCGAGGGCTGGCAATACGAGCAGTACTTC.

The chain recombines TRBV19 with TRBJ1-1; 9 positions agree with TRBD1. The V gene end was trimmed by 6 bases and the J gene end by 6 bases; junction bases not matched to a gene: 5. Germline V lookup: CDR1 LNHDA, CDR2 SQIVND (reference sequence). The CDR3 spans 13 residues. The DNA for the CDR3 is TGTGCCAGTAGCCGGGGACAGGGTGCTGAAGCTTTCTTT. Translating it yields CASSRGQGAEAFF.

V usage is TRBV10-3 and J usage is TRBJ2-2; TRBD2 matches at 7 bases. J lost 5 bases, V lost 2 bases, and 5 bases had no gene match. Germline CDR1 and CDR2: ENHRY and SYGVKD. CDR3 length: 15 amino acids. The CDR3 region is CAISESQGGTGELFF. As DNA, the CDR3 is TGTGCCATCAGTGAGAGTCAGGGAGGGACCGGGGAGCTGTTTTTT.

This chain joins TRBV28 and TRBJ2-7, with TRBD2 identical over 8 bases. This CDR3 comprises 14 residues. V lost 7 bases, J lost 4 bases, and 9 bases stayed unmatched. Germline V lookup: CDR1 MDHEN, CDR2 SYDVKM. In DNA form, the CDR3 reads TGTGCCAGCACCACTCCGGGGGGGGAATACGAGCAGTACTTC. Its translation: CASTTPGGEYEQYF.

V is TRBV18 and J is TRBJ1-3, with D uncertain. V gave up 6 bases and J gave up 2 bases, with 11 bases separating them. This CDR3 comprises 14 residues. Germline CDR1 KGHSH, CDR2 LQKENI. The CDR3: CASSPGLPGNTIYF. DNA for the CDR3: TGTGCCAGCTCCCCTGGACTACCTGGAAACACCATATATTTT.

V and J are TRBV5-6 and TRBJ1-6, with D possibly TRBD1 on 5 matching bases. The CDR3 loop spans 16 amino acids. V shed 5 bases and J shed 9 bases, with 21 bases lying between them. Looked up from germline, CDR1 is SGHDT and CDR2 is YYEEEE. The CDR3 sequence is CASSRYRGDGGSPLHF. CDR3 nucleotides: TGTGCCAGCAGTCGATACCGGGGGGACGGCGGTTCACCCCTCCACTTT.

For the CDR3, the DNA is TGTGCCAGCAGCGCCGTCGTTTTCAGGGAACCAGATACGCAGTATTTT. Its protein product is CASSAVVFREPDTQYF. The chain is built from TRBV11-2 and TRBJ2-3; D possibly corresponds to TRBD1 (5 bases). CDR1 is SGHAT, CDR2 FQNNGV, per germline. V lost 5 bases and J 4 bases, leaving 19 bases between the germline ends. The CDR3 runs to 16 residues.

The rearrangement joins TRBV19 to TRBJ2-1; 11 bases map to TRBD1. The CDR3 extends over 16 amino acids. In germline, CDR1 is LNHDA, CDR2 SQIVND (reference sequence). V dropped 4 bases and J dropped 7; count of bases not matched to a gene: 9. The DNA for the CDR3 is TGTGCCAGTAGTACCCAAGGACAGGGGGCTTGGAATGAGCAGTTCTTC. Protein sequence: CASSTQGQGAWNEQFF.

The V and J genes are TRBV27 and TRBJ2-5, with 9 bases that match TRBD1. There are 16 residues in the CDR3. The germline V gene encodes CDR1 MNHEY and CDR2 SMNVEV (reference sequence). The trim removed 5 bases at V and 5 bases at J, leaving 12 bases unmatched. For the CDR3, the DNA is TGTGCCAGCAGTCCCCCGGGACAGGGCGTTTCGGAGACCCAGTACTTC. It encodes CASSPPGQGVSETQYF.

In DNA form, the CDR3 reads TGCGCCAGCAGGCCCGGACTAGCGGGGTGGTACCAAGAGACCCAGTACTTC. Its protein is CASRPGLAGWYQETQYF. The rearrangement joins TRBV10-1 to TRBJ2-5; 12 nucleotides agree with TRBD2. V gave up 6 bases and J gave up 0 bases; unmatched junction bases: 8. Germline V CDR1 and CDR2: WNHNN, SYGVQD (reference sequence). This CDR3 has 17 residues.

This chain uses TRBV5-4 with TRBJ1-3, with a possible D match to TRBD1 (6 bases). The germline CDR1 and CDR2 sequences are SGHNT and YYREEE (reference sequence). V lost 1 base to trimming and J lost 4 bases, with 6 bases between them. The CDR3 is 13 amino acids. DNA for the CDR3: TGTGCCAGCAGCTTGACAGGGGGAAACACCATATATTTT. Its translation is CASSLTGGNTIYF.

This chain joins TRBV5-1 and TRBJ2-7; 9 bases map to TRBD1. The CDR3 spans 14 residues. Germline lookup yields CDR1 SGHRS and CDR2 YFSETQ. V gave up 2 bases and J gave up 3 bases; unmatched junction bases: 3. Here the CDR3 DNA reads TGCGCCAGCAGCTTCCTGACAGGGGGCTACGAGCAGTACTTC. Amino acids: CASSFLTGGYEQYF.

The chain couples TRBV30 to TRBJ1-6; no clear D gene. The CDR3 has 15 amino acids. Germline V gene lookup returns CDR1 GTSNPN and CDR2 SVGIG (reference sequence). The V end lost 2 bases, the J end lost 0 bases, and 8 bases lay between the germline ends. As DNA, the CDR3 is TGTGCCTGGAGTAAAGAGAGCTCCTATAATTCACCCCTCCACTTT. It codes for CAWSKESSYNSPLHF.

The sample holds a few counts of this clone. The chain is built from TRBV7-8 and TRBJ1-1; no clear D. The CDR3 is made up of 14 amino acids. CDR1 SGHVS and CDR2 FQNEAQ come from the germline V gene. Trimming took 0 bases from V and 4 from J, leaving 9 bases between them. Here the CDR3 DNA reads TGTGCCAGCAGCTTAGCGTTCCGCAGCACTGAAGCTTTCTTT. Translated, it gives CASSLAFRSTEAFF.

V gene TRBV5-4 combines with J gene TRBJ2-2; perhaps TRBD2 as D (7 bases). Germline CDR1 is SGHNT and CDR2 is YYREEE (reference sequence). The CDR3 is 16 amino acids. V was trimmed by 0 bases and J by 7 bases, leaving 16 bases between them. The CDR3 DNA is TGTGCCAGCAGCTTGGATGGGGGGGCCTTAGTCGGGGAGCTGTTTTTT. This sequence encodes CASSLDGGALVGELFF. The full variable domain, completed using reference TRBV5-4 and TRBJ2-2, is ETGVTQSPTHLIKTRGQQVTLRCSSQSGHNTVSWYQQALGQGPQFIFQYYREEENGRGNFPPRFSGLQFPNYSSELNVNALELDDSALYLCASSLDGGALVGELFFGEGSRLTVL.

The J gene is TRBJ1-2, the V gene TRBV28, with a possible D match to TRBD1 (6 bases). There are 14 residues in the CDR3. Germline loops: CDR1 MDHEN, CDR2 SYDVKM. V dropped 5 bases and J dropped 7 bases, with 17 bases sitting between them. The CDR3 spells CASSNNRALGGYTF. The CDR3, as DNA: TGTGCCAGCAGTAACAACAGGGCCCTAGGTGGCTACACCTTC.